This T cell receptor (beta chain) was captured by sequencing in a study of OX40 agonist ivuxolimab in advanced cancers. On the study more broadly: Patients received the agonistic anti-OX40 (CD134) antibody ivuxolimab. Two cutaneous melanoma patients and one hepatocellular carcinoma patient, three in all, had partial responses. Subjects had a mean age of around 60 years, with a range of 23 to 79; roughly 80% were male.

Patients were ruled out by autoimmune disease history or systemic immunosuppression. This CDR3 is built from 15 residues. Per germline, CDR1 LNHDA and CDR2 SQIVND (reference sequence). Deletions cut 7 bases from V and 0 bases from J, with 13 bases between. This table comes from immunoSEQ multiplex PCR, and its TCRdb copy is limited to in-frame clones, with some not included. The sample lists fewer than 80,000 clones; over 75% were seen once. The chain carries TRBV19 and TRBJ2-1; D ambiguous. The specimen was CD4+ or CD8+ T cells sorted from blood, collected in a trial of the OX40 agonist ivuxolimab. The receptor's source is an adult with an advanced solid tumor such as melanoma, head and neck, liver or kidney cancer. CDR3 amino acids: CASTLRWSSYNEQFF. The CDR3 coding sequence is TGTGCCAGTACCCTCCGGTGGAGCTCCTACAATGAGCAGTTCTTC.